This entry lists 25 T cell receptor beta chains sequenced from one sample in a study of T-cell reconstitution after alpha-beta-depleted transplantation in children. During its preparation, the TCRbeta library received unique molecular identifiers. TCRdb processed the PCR reads anew with MiXCR; each CDR3 protein has one entry. This table holds fewer than 700,000 distinct CDR3 sequences, over 10% found once. The specimen comprised PBMCs, mostly from graft donor cells, sampled 360 days after TCRalphabeta/CD19-depleted stem cell transplant. The receptors come from a male patient younger than 18 who had a stem cell transplant for acute myeloid leukemia, so the T cells may come from the graft donor.

This chain connects TRBV7-8 to TRBJ2-2; 12 bases align to TRBD2. With V trimmed by 8 bases and J by 6 bases, 7 bases remained unmatched. From germline, CDR1 is SGHVS and CDR2 FQNEAQ. The CDR3 runs to 15 residues. CDR3 sequence reads: CASHSLAGGPGELFF. As DNA, the CDR3 is TGTGCCAGCCATTCCCTAGCGGGAGGGCCCGGGGAGCTGTTTTTT.

This clonotype came up a few times. The genes are TRBV20-1 and TRBJ2-1; weak D call: TRBD2 (6 bases). Germline lookup yields CDR1 DFQATT and CDR2 SNEGSKA (reference sequence). The CDR3 covers 13 residues. V was shortened by 4 bases and J by 9 bases, with 16 bases between the two germline ends. CDR3: CSAMTSGQLEQFF. The CDR3 DNA reads TGCAGTGCTATGACCAGCGGGCAACTTGAGCAGTTCTTC.

This clonotype has only a few counts. V is TRBV7-8 and J is TRBJ2-3, with 7 bases fitting TRBD2. After removal of 5 bases from V and 2 bases from J, the junction contained 10 bases not matched to a gene. Germline CDR1 reads SGHVS; CDR2 reads FQNEAQ. The CDR3 contains 16 residues. This CDR3 reads CASSPSLASHTDTQYF. CDR3 nucleotides: TGTGCCAGCAGCCCCTCACTAGCGAGCCACACAGATACGCAGTATTTT.

The rearrangement uses TRBV10-3 and TRBJ2-7, with D possibly TRBD1 on 5 matching bases. The length of the CDR3 is 12 residues. Germline assignment: CDR1 ENHRY and CDR2 SYGVKD. V shed 6 bases and J shed 2 bases, with 8 bases lying between them. Written as DNA, the CDR3 is TGTGCCATCAGCGACAGAGCCTACGAGCAGTACTTC. This codes for CAISDRAYEQYF.

The gene calls are TRBV28 and TRBJ2-3, with D perhaps TRBD2 (5 bases). There are 15 residues in the CDR3. V lost 7 bases and J lost 2, with 16 bases in between. Germline-derived CDR1 and CDR2 are MDHEN and SYDVKM. The CDR3 spells CASTIGGRPTDTQYF. CDR3 DNA sequence: TGTGCCAGCACCATAGGAGGACGGCCCACAGATACGCAGTATTTT.

This clonotype was detected many times. The J gene is TRBJ1-1, the V gene TRBV21-1; the table's D call TRBD1 went unverified against the DNA. TRBV21-1 is a pseudogene segment. The CDR3 contains 20 residues. CDR3 in amino acids: CASRPGTGGVLTLLNTEAFF. In DNA form, the CDR3 reads TGTGCCAGCAGACCCGGGACAGGGGGCGTTCTAACCCTATTGAACACTGAAGCTTTCTTT.

The chain is built from TRBV12-3 or TRBV12-4 and TRBJ2-3, with 13 bases lining up with TRBD2. V shed 6 bases and J 6 bases; nucleotides not matched to a gene: 15. This CDR3 is built from 18 residues. The CDR3 region is CASSPRLAGGSLWDTQYF. The CDR3 coding sequence is TGTGCCAGCAGCCCTCGACTAGCGGGAGGTTCCCTGTGGGATACGCAGTATTTT.

V is TRBV12-3 or TRBV12-4 and J is TRBJ2-5; 13 positions match TRBD2. The ends lost 6 bases at V and 4 bases at J; junction bases unmatched: 8. CDR3 length: 16 amino acids. This CDR3 reads CASSEGGLAGRETQYF. In DNA form, the CDR3 reads TGTGCCAGCAGCGAGGGGGGACTAGCGGGAAGAGAGACCCAGTACTTC.

This clonotype was found many times. V and J are TRBV25-1 and TRBJ2-3; TRBD1 matches at 8 bases. This CDR3 comprises 16 residues. Looked up from germline, CDR1 is MGHDK and CDR2 is SYGVNS. The junction had 10 bases not matched to a gene; V was cut back by 0 bases and J by 8 bases. The CDR3 nucleotides are TGTGCCAGCAGTGAATACCCGACAGGGGTGAGGTCTACGCAGTATTTT. As protein: CASSEYPTGVRSTQYF.

This clonotype was detected a few times. The V and J genes are TRBV7-3 and TRBJ2-1, with D possibly matching TRBD2 (6 bases). Trimming cost V 2 bases and J 0 bases, with 11 bases left between them. The length of the CDR3 is 16 residues. The germline CDR1 and CDR2 sequences are SGHTA and FQGTGA. CDR3 in DNA: TGTGCCAGCAGCTTATCCCTGGGAGGCTCCTACAATGAGCAGTTCTTC. Translated: CASSLSLGGSYNEQFF.

This clonotype showed up many times. The chain couples TRBV5-1 to TRBJ2-2; D is possibly TRBD2 (6 bases). Germline-derived CDR1 and CDR2 are SGHRS and YFSETQ. Trimming shortened V by 0 bases and J by 14 bases, and 8 bases separated the two germline ends. The CDR3 is made up of 11 amino acids. The chain's CDR3 is CASSLAEGLFF. The CDR3 DNA follows: TGCGCCAGCAGCTTGGCGGAGGGTCTGTTTTTT.

This clonotype was detected many times. This rearrangement joins TRBV20-1 to TRBJ2-5; 10 bases match TRBD2. This CDR3 has 13 amino acids. CDR1 is DFQATT, CDR2 SNEGSKA, per germline (reference sequence). The ends lost 6 bases at V and 1 base at J; junction bases unmatched: 2. CDR3 region: CSARTSGQETQYF. In DNA, the CDR3 is TGCAGTGCCAGGACTAGCGGCCAAGAGACCCAGTACTTC.

The chain combines TRBV4-1 with TRBJ1-2; 11 bases agree with TRBD1. Germline CDR1 and CDR2: MGHRA and YSYEKL. This CDR3 contains 17 residues. Trimming took 4 bases from V and 5 from J; bases not matched to a gene: 12. The CDR3 spells CASSRGTGGVWKYGYTF. The CDR3 DNA sequence: TGCGCCAGCAGCCGCGGGACAGGGGGAGTGTGGAAATATGGCTACACCTTC.

The V gene is TRBV5-1, the J gene TRBJ2-3; TRBD2 aligns across 9 bases. The V gene's germline CDR1 is SGHRS and CDR2 YFSETQ. The CDR3 sequence is 15 residues long. With 3 bases clipped from V and 4 bases from J, the junction kept 6 bases outside the gene matches. In nucleotides, the CDR3 is TGCGCCAGCAGCTCAGGACTAGCGAATCCAGATACGCAGTATTTT. Amino acid sequence: CASSSGLANPDTQYF.

This clonotype was counted a few times. This chain links TRBV12-3 or TRBV12-4 with TRBJ2-3; 11 bases map to TRBD2. V gave up 7 bases and J gave up 2 bases; unmatched junction bases: 8. The CDR3 is made up of 16 amino acids. The CDR3 here is CASTYLAGGPTDTQYF. In DNA form, the CDR3 reads TGTGCCAGCACTTATCTAGCGGGAGGCCCCACAGATACGCAGTATTTT.

Only a few counts were recorded for this clonotype. This chain links TRBV20-1 with TRBJ2-5, with a possible D match to TRBD2 (6 bases). CDR1 DFQATT and CDR2 SNEGSKA come from the germline V gene (reference sequence). The CDR3 length is 15 residues. Trimming pared 5 bases from V and 5 bases from J, leaving 21 bases between. In DNA, the CDR3 is TGCAGTGCTCGTCAAACGGGACTTCAAAGGGAGACCCAGTACTTC. Translating it yields CSARQTGLQRETQYF.

This clonotype has at least ten counts. This chain connects TRBV28 to TRBJ2-5, with 7 bases identical to TRBD1. The V segment lost 5 bases and the J segment 4 bases; nucleotides outside the gene matches: 7. The CDR3 is 14 amino acids. Germline CDR1 is MDHEN and CDR2 is SYDVKM. CDR3 nucleotides: TGTGCCAGCAGTCGGAGAGGGGGCCTAGAGACCCAGTACTTC. It is translated as CASSRRGGLETQYF. The variable domain in full, with the rest retrieved from reference TRBV28 and TRBJ2-5, is DVKVTQSSRYLVKRTGEKVFLECVQDMDHENMFWYRQDPGLGLRLIYFSYDVKMKEKGDIPEGYSVSREKKERFSLILESASTNQTSMYLCASSRRGGLETQYFGPGTRLLVL.

This chain links TRBV7-6 with TRBJ2-7; 7 nucleotides match TRBD1. The germline CDR1 and CDR2 sequences are SGHVS and FNYEAQ. V was clipped by 7 bases and J by 7 bases; unmatched bases: 16. This CDR3 has 15 amino acids. The CDR3 is CASTKGGSQSGEQYF. CDR3 nucleotides: TGTGCCAGCACCAAAGGGGGCAGTCAGTCGGGGGAGCAGTACTTC. The full variable domain, with the rest looked up from reference TRBV7-6 and TRBJ2-7, is GAGVSQSPRYKVTKRGQDVALRCDPISGHVSLYWYRQALGQGPEFLTYFNYEAQQDKSGLPNDRFSAERPEGSISTLTIQRTEQRDSAMYRCASTKGGSQSGEQYFGPGTRLTVT.

This clonotype was observed many times. V gene TRBV3-1 combines with J gene TRBJ2-5; 7 nucleotides line up with TRBD1. Germline loops: CDR1 LGHDT, CDR2 YNNKEL (reference sequence). The CDR3 runs to 16 residues. V lost 6 bases and J lost 2; bases outside the gene matches: 12. CDR3 in amino acids: CASSDPGTVTQETQYF. CDR3 in DNA: TGTGCCAGCAGTGACCCCGGGACAGTGACTCAAGAGACCCAGTACTTC.

This clonotype showed up many times. The rearrangement joins TRBV28 to TRBJ2-7; D not resolved. The CDR3 is 12 residues long. V lost 5 bases and J lost 4, with 9 bases in between. Germline CDR1 and CDR2: MDHEN and SYDVKM. The CDR3 region has the DNA TGTGCCAGCAGTCCGAGATTATACGAGCAGTACTTC. This codes for CASSPRLYEQYF.

This clonotype showed up many times. This rearrangement joins TRBV7-9 to TRBJ2-7; 10 nucleotides line up with TRBD2. Trimming cost V 3 bases and J 6 bases; bases outside gene matches: 8. Looked up from germline, CDR1 is SEHNR and CDR2 is FQNEAQ (reference sequence). The CDR3 runs to 15 residues. The CDR3 region is CASSFSLAGVFEQYF. CDR3 sequence (DNA): TGTGCCAGCAGCTTCAGCCTAGCGGGAGTATTCGAGCAGTACTTC.

This clonotype was seen a handful of times. This chain connects TRBV28 to TRBJ2-5, with 9 positions matching TRBD1. This CDR3 is 15 amino acids long. Losses at the gene ends were 5 bases for V and 5 bases for J; bases not matched to a gene: 9. Germline lookup yields CDR1 MDHEN and CDR2 SYDVKM. The CDR3 DNA follows: TGTGCCAGCAGTCCCTACAGGGGGCGCGATGAGACCCAGTACTTC. It translates to CASSPYRGRDETQYF.

This clonotype was recorded at least ten times. The chain recombines TRBV20-1 with TRBJ2-7, with D perhaps assigned TRBD1 or TRBD2 (6 bases each). Germline V gene lookup returns CDR1 DFQATT and CDR2 SNEGSKA (reference sequence). V shed 0 bases and J shed 5 bases, with 14 bases lying between them. The length of the CDR3 is 14 residues. CDR3 bases: TGCAGTGCTAGAGATCGGCAGGGGAGGAACGAGCAGTACTTC. Its translation: CSARDRQGRNEQYF.

The chain is built from TRBV30 and TRBJ2-6; TRBD2 is a possible D gene (8 bases). The CDR3 runs to 16 residues. V lost 5 bases and J 5 bases, leaving 19 bases between the germline ends. Germline CDR1 is GTSNPN and CDR2 is SVGIG (reference sequence). CDR3 DNA: TGTGCCTGGGGACCGGGAGGGGGCGCATGGGCCAACGTCCTGACTTTC. Translating it yields CAWGPGGGAWANVLTF. Complete variable domain (other parts from reference TRBV30 and TRBJ2-6): SQTIHQWPATLVQPVGSPLSLECTVEGTSNPNLYWYRQAAGRGLQLLFYSVGIGQISSEVPQNLSASRPQDRQFILSSKKLLLSDSGFYLCAWGPGGGAWANVLTFGAGSRLTVL.

This chain links TRBV7-8 with TRBJ2-3; 9 bases map to TRBD1. Germline V gene sequence: CDR1 SGHVS, CDR2 FQNEAQ. This CDR3 region has 18 residues. The V segment lost 1 base and the J segment 4 bases; nucleotides outside the gene matches: 12. CDR3 coding DNA: TGTGCCAGCAGCTTAGTGACAGGGGGAAGATTCGTTGCAGATACGCAGTATTTT. Translation: CASSLVTGGRFVADTQYF.